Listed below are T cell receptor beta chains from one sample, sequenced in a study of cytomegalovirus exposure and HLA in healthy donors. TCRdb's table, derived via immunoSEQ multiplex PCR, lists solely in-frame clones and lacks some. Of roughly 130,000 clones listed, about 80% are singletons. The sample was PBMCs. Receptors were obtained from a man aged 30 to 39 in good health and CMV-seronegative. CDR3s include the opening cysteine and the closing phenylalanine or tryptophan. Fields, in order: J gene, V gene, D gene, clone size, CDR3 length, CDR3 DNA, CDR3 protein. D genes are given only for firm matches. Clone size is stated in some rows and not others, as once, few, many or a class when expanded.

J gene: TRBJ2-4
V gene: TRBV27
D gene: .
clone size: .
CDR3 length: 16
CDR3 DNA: TGTGCCAGCAGTCCTTACGACAGGCTAGCCAAAAACATTCAGTACTTC
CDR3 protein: CASSPYDRLAKNIQYF

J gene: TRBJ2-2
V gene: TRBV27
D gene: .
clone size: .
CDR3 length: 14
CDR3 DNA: TGTGCCAGCAGTCCGGGGACTTCCACCGGGGAGCTGTTTTTT
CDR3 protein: CASSPGTSTGELFF

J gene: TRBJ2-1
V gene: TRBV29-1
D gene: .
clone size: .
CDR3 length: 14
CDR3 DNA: TGCAGCGTTGGTGGCAGGGGATTGGAGAATGAGCAGTTCTTC
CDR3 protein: CSVGGRGLENEQFF

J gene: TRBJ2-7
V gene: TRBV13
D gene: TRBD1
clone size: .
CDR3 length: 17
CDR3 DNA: TGTGCCAGCAGCTACGAAGGTCTATTGGACAGGGGAAACGAGCAGTACTTC
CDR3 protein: CASSYEGLLDRGNEQYF

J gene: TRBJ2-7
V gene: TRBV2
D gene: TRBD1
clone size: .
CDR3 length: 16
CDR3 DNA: TGTGCCAGCAGTCCCCCCCTCCAGGGGGCGGGCTACGAGCAGTACTTC
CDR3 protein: CASSPPLQGAGYEQYF

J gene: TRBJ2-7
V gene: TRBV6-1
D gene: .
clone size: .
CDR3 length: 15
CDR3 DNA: TGTGCCAGCAGTGATCCTGTTACAGTATCCTACGAGCAGTACTTC
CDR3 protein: CASSDPVTVSYEQYF

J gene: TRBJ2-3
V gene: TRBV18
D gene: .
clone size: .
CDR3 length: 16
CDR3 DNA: TGTGCCAGCTCACCACCGGAACAGGCGCCCACAGATACGCAGTATTTT
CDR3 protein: CASSPPEQAPTDTQYF

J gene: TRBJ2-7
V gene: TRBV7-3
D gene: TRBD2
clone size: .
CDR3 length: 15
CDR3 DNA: TGTGCCAGCAGCCCCGATGGACTAGCGGGAGTTGGGCAGTACTTC
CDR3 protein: CASSPDGLAGVGQYF

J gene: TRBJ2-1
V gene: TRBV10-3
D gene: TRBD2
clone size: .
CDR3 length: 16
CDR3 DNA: TGTGCCATCAGTGAGCCGGGGACTAGCGGGAACAATGAGCAGTTCTTC
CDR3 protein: CAISEPGTSGNNEQFF

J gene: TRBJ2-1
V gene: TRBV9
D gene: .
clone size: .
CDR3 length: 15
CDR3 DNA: TGTGCCAGCAGCGTAGACCTGAGCTCCTACAATGAGCAGTTCTTC
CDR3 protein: CASSVDLSSYNEQFF

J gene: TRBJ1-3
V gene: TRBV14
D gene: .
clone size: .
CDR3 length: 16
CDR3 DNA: TGTGCCAGCAGCCCACCCACAGGGACGGGTGGAAACACCATATATTTT
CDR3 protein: CASSPPTGTGGNTIYF

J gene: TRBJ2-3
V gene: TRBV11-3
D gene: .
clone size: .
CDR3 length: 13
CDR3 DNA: TGTGCCAGCAGCTTACTACAGGGAGATACGCAGTATTTT
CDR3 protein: CASSLLQGDTQYF

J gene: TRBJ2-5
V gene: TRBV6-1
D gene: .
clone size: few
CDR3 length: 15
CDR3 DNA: TGTGCCAGCGGAGAGACGGGACTTGACGTAGAGACCCAGTACTTC
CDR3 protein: CASGETGLDVETQYF

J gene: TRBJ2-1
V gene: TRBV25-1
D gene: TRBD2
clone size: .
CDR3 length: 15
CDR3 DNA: TGTGCCAGCAGTAATCGACTAGCGGTCTACAATGAGCAGTTCTTC
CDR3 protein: CASSNRLAVYNEQFF

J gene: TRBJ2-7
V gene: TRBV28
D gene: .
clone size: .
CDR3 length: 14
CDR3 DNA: TGTGCCAGCAGTTTAGGGGCGGACCCCTACGAGCAGTACTTC
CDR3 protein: CASSLGADPYEQYF

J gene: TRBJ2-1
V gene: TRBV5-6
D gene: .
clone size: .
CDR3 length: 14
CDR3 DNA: TGTGCCAGCAGCGGCGGGCGTTACTACAATGAGCAGTTCTTC
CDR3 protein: CASSGGRYYNEQFF

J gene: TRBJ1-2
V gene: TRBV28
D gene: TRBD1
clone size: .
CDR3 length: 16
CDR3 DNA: TGTGCCAGCAGTTCCATCTCCGGGACAGGGGAGAATGGCTACACCTTC
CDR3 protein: CASSSISGTGENGYTF

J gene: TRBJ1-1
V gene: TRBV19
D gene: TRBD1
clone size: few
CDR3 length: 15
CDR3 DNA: TGTGCCAGCCGGGACAGGGGGTCGAGGGACACTGAAGCTTTCTTT
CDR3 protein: CASRDRGSRDTEAFF

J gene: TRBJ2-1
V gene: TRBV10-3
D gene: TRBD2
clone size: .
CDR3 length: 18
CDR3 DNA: TGTGCCATCAGTGAGCCCAAGTCAAGGACTAGCGGAGCCAATGAGCAGTTCTTC
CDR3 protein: CAISEPKSRTSGANEQFF

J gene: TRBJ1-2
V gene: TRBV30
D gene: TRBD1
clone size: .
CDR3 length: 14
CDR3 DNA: TGTGCCTGGAGAGAGCCGGGACAGGGCAATGGCTACACCTTC
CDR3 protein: CAWREPGQGNGYTF

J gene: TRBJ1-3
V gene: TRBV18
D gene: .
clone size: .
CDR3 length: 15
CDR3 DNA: TGTGCCAGCTCACCCGGACTTGACCCTGGAAACACCATATATTTT
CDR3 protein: CASSPGLDPGNTIYF

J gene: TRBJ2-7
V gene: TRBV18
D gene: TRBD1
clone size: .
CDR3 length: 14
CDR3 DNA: TGTGCCAGCTCACCATCACAGGGGGCGTACGAGCAGTACTTC
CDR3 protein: CASSPSQGAYEQYF

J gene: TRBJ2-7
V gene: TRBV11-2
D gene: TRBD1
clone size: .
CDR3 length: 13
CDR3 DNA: TGTGCCAGCAGCCCCGGGACAGCCTACGAGCAGTACTTC
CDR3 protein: CASSPGTAYEQYF

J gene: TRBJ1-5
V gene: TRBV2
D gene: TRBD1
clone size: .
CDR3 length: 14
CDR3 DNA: TGTGCCAGCAGCCGACAGGGGGAGTCTCAGCCCCAGAATTTT
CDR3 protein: CASSRQGESQPQNF